A selection of T cell receptor beta chains follows, all from one sample in a study of cytomegalovirus exposure and HLA in healthy donors. Data came from immunoSEQ multiplex PCR; TCRdb stores just in-frame clones and leaves some out. In the table there are fewer than 150,000 clones, roughly three quarters of which are singletons. The sequenced sample was PBMCs. These receptor sequences come from a man aged 30 to 45 in good health and CMV-seronegative. CDR3s include the opening cysteine and the closing phenylalanine or tryptophan. Fields, in order: J gene, clone size, D gene, V gene, CDR3 length, CDR3 DNA, CDR3 protein. A D gene is named only where the DNA matches it firmly. Not every row has a clone size; where given, it reads once, few, many or a size class.

J: TRBJ2-3; size: -; D: -; V: TRBV6-5; length: 11; DNA: TGTGCCACCACAGGGAGAGATACGCAGTATTTT; CDR3: CATTGRDTQYF
J: TRBJ2-7; size: -; D: -; V: TRBV6-6; length: 15; DNA: TGTGCCTGTCAGAGTATTGCGGCGAGCTCCTACGAGCAGTACTTC; CDR3: CACQSIAASSYEQYF
J: TRBJ1-5; size: -; D: TRBD1; V: TRBV2; length: 15; DNA: TGTGCCAGCAGTATAGACAGGGGACCAAATCAGCCCCAGCATTTT; CDR3: CASSIDRGPNQPQHF
J: TRBJ1-1; size: -; D: -; V: TRBV6-5; length: 14; DNA: TGTGCCAGCAGTTCGCCAAGAGGGAACACTGAAGCTTTCTTT; CDR3: CASSSPRGNTEAFF
J: TRBJ2-1; size: -; D: -; V: TRBV4-2; length: 16; DNA: TGTGCCAGCGCCCGCCGAACGGGAGACTCCTACAATGAGCAGTTCTTC; CDR3: CASARRTGDSYNEQFF
J: TRBJ2-7; size: few; D: TRBD2; V: TRBV14; length: 14; DNA: TGTGCCAGCAGCCGGGGACTAGGGGGCTACGAGCAGTACTTC; CDR3: CASSRGLGGYEQYF
J: TRBJ2-5; size: -; D: -; V: TRBV4-3; length: 14; DNA: TGCGCCAGCAGCCAAGCTGACGGGGAAGAGACCCAGTACTTC; CDR3: CASSQADGEETQYF
J: TRBJ1-5; size: -; D: -; V: TRBV19; length: 18; DNA: TGTGCCAGTAGTGACTACAGTCCCAGCGTTAATAGCAATCAGCCCCAGCATTTT; CDR3: CASSDYSPSVNSNQPQHF
J: TRBJ2-3; size: -; D: -; V: TRBV4-3; length: 16; DNA: TGCGCCAGCAGCCCCATGATTTGGGGACACACAGATACGCAGTATTTT; CDR3: CASSPMIWGHTDTQYF
J: TRBJ1-1; size: -; D: -; V: TRBV2; length: 14; DNA: TGTGCCAGCAGGCAGGGTCGGACGAACACTGAAGCTTTCTTT; CDR3: CASRQGRTNTEAFF
J: TRBJ1-1; size: few; D: TRBD1; V: TRBV2; length: 15; DNA: TGTGCCAGCAACCCAACAGGGGACATGAACACTGAAGCTTTCTTT; CDR3: CASNPTGDMNTEAFF
J: TRBJ2-7; size: -; D: TRBD1; V: TRBV19; length: 14; DNA: TGTGCCAGTTCCCCCCAGGGGGCGGTCGACGAGCAGTACTTC; CDR3: CASSPQGAVDEQYF
J: TRBJ1-1; size: -; D: -; V: TRBV6-4; length: 15; DNA: TGTGCCAGCAGTGACCCTCCGACAGGAAACACTGAAGCTTTCTTT; CDR3: CASSDPPTGNTEAFF
J: TRBJ2-7; size: -; D: -; V: TRBV28; length: 11; DNA: TGTGCCAGTCGTGAGGGTTACGAGCAGTACTTC; CDR3: CASREGYEQYF
J: TRBJ1-1; size: -; D: -; V: TRBV5-1; length: 14; DNA: TGCGCCAGCAGCTTGTTGTTCGCAGGCCCTGAAGCTTTCTTT; CDR3: CASSLLFAGPEAFF
J: TRBJ1-2; size: -; D: TRBD1; V: TRBV13; length: 15; DNA: TGTGCCAGCAGCTCCCCCGGACAGGGTGGCTATGGCTACACCTTC; CDR3: CASSSPGQGGYGYTF
J: TRBJ1-1; size: -; D: -; V: TRBV2; length: 15; DNA: TGTGCCAGCAGTGATGACAATTTCATGAACACTGAAGCTTTCTTT; CDR3: CASSDDNFMNTEAFF
J: TRBJ1-1; size: once; D: -; V: TRBV29-1; length: 11; DNA: TGCAGCGGGACAGTGAACACTGAAGCTTTCTTT; CDR3: CSGTVNTEAFF
J: TRBJ1-4; size: few; D: -; V: TRBV29-1; length: 12; DNA: TGCAGCGTTAAAAAGGGGGATGAAAAACTGTTTTTT; CDR3: CSVKKGDEKLFF
J: TRBJ2-1; size: -; D: -; V: TRBV4-1; length: 17; DNA: TGCGCCAGCAGCCAAAGGCGCGGGGTTAGCTCCTACAATGAGCAGTTCTTC; CDR3: CASSQRRGVSSYNEQFF
J: TRBJ2-7; size: -; D: TRBD1; V: TRBV6-6; length: 14; DNA: TGTGCCAGCAGTAACGACAGGGGTGTCTACGAGCAGTACTTC; CDR3: CASSNDRGVYEQYF
J: TRBJ2-2; size: few; D: -; V: TRBV28; length: 13; DNA: TGTGCCAGCCTCGACAGGACGGCCGGGGAGCTGTTTTTT; CDR3: CASLDRTAGELFF
J: TRBJ1-1; size: few; D: -; V: TRBV11-3; length: 14; DNA: TGTGCCAGCAGCTTGGGCAGAAGGAACACTGAAGCTTTCTTT; CDR3: CASSLGRRNTEAFF
J: TRBJ1-1; size: -; D: TRBD1; V: TRBV18; length: 15; DNA: TGTGCCAGCTCACCGGGGACAGTGGCCAACACTGAAGCTTTCTTT; CDR3: CASSPGTVANTEAFF
J: TRBJ1-5; size: -; D: -; V: TRBV10-3; length: 17; DNA: TGTGCCATCAGTGAGTCCGACAGTTCGGCAACCGTTTCGCCCCAGCATTTT; CDR3: CAISESDSSATVSPQHF
J: TRBJ1-5; size: few; D: -; V: TRBV7-2; length: 13; DNA: TGTGCCAGCAGCTTAAGAGGTAATCAGCCCCAGCATTTT; CDR3: CASSLRGNQPQHF
J: TRBJ2-3; size: -; D: TRBD2; V: TRBV9; length: 16; DNA: TGTGCCAGCAGCCCGGGGGGGGGTTACAGCACAGATACGCAGTATTTT; CDR3: CASSPGGGYSTDTQYF
J: TRBJ2-3; size: -; D: -; V: TRBV18; length: 13; DNA: TGTGCCAGCTCACCCGGCGGGGCAGATACGCAGTATTTT; CDR3: CASSPGGADTQYF
J: TRBJ2-3; size: many; D: TRBD2; V: TRBV6-1; length: 15; DNA: TGTGCCAGCAGTGAAGCTAGCGGGAGGCCAGATACGCAGTATTTT; CDR3: CASSEASGRPDTQYF
J: TRBJ2-1; size: -; D: TRBD2; V: TRBV30; length: 15; DNA: TGTGCCTGGAGTTCAAAAGGGTTAGCGGGAGGGCGGCAGTTCTTC; CDR3: CAWSSKGLAGGRQFF
J: TRBJ2-7; size: -; D: TRBD1; V: TRBV6-5; length: 14; DNA: TGTGCCAGCAGTCTACAGGGGGAGTCCTACGAGCAGTACTTC; CDR3: CASSLQGESYEQYF
J: TRBJ2-5; size: -; D: -; V: TRBV25-1; length: 15; DNA: TGTGCCAGCACTCCGGGACTCCAGTACCAAGAGACCCAGTACTTC; CDR3: CASTPGLQYQETQYF
J: TRBJ1-2; size: -; D: -; V: TRBV4-2; length: 13; DNA: TGTGCCAGCACTTTAGATACCAACTATGGCTACACCTTC; CDR3: CASTLDTNYGYTF
J: TRBJ2-3; size: -; D: -; V: TRBV6-6; length: 15; DNA: TGTGCCAGCAGTTACGGGGGGGCCGACACAGATACGCAGTATTTT; CDR3: CASSYGGADTDTQYF
J: TRBJ1-5; size: -; D: -; V: TRBV5-6; length: 15; DNA: TGTGCCAGCAGCTTGGGACAGACCTCGGATCAGCCCCAGCATTTT; CDR3: CASSLGQTSDQPQHF
J: TRBJ2-2; size: -; D: -; V: TRBV30; length: 15; DNA: TGTGCCTGGAGTATCGGGGCCGGGGGCACCGGGGAGCTGTTTTTT; CDR3: CAWSIGAGGTGELFF
J: TRBJ1-1; size: -; D: -; V: TRBV9; length: 14; DNA: TGTGCCAGCACCCCAGGGGCGCTCCAGACTGAAGCTTTCTTT; CDR3: CASTPGALQTEAFF
J: TRBJ1-1; size: -; D: -; V: TRBV5-1; length: 15; DNA: TGCGCCAGCAGCAGAAACGGGGTTTTGAACACTGAAGCTTTCTTT; CDR3: CASSRNGVLNTEAFF
J: TRBJ1-3; size: -; D: -; V: TRBV6-5; length: 14; DNA: TGTGCCAGCAGAACGACAGGAGAGGGAAACACCATATATTTT; CDR3: CASRTTGEGNTIYF
J: TRBJ1-5; size: -; D: -; V: TRBV7-6; length: 14; DNA: TGTGCCAGCAGCTCCCGCCGAGAGAATCAGCCCCAGCATTTT; CDR3: CASSSRRENQPQHF
J: TRBJ1-2; size: -; D: TRBD1; V: TRBV4-3; length: 15; DNA: TGCGCCAGCAGCCAAGATGAGGGGGCGAACTATGGCTACACCTTC; CDR3: CASSQDEGANYGYTF
J: TRBJ1-1; size: few; D: TRBD1; V: TRBV28; length: 15; DNA: TGTGCCAGCAGTGTCCGGGACAGGTACCTCCAGGCCGCTTTCTTT; CDR3: CASSVRDRYLQAAFF